This note documents a single T cell receptor (beta chain) sequence. Its antigen remains unidentified. The data belong to a study of shared clonotypes between healthy human individuals. Study-wide findings and caveats: Generally, naive subsets (rather than memory subsets) showed larger estimated richness. Clonotypes that were shared across a handful of donors made up around 4.6% of naive CD4 clonotypes.

Repertoires were generated with immunoSEQ multiplex PCR, while TCRdb's copy carries only in-frame clones and drops some. The sample lists approximately 980,000 clones, 60% to 85% occurring once. The CDR3 spans 13 residues. V lost 6 bases and J 6 bases, leaving 14 bases between the germline ends. The germline V gene has CDR1 SEHNR and CDR2 FQNEAQ (reference sequence). The chain joins TRBV7-9 to TRBJ1-2; no definite D call. Sequencing was carried out using memory CD4+ T cells sorted from blood. Subset noted: CD45RA-negative fraction. This clonotype was obtained from a young man in good health. CDR3 amino acids: CASSIGGRDGYTF. In DNA form, the CDR3 reads TGTGCCAGCAGTATAGGAGGGAGGGATGGCTACACCTTC.